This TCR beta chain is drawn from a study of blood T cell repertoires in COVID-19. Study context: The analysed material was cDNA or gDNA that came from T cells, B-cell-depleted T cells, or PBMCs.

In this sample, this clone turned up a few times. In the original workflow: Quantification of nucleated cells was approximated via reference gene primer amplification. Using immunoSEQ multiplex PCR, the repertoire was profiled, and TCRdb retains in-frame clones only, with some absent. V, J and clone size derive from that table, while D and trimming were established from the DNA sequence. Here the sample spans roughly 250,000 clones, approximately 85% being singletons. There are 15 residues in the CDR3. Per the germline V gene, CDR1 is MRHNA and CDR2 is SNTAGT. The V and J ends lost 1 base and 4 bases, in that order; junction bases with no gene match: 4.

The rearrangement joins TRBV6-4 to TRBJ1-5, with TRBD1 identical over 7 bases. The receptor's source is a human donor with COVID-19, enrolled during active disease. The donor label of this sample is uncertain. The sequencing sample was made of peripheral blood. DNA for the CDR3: TGTGCCAGCAGTGACTTTCAGGGGGGAAATCAGCCCCAGCATTTT. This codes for CASSDFQGGNQPQHF.